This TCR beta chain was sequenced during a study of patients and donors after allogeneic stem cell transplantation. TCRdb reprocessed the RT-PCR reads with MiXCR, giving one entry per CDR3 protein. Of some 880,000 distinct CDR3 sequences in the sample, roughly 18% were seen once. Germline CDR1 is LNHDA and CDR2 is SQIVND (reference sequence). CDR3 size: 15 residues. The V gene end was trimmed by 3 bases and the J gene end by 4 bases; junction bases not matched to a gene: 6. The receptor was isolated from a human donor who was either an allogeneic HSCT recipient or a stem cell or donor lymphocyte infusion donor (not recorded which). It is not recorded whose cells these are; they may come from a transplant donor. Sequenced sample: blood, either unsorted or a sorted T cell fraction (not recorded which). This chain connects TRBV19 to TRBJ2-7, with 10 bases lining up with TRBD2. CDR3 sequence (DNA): TGTGCCAGTAGTATGAGCTCTAGCGGGAGTTACGAGCAGTACTTC. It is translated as CASSMSSSGSYEQYF.